The 27 T cell receptor beta chains in this list originate from one sample, sequenced in a study of blood T cells in healthy people across ages (dated by TCRdb to the mid-2010s). The protocol used for the library was 5' RACE. TCRdb shows the sequencer as Illumina HiSeq 2500. A second roughly 7 to 11 cycle PCR used a sample-barcoded 5' primer and a J-beta primer mix. TCRdb took the public reads, trimmed them with fastp at Q25, ran MiXCR for clone calling and kept in-frame beta chains. Duplicate CDR3 protein sequences are folded into a single record with the most common DNA and genes. For this sample there are around 1,000,000 distinct CDR3 sequences; about 25% appear just once. The ten largest clones represent approximately 0.71% of the sample. These data are also associated with another study on T cells of mothers and their children.

Material: blood. These receptors originate from a girl under 10 years old in good health.

The CDR3 bases are TGTGCCAGCAGAATATCGGGAGGGTACGAGCAGTACTTC. Translation gives CASRISGGYEQYF. This chain connects TRBV28 to TRBJ2-5; 8 bases are a match to TRBD2. The DNA end is a closer match to TRBJ2-7, so the J assignment may be wrong. CDR1 is MDHEN, CDR2 SYDVKM, per germline. The CDR3 is 13 residues long.

CDR3 nucleotides: TGTGCCAGCAGTTCCCTGACTAGCGGGAGTATAAACACCGGGGAGCTGTTTTTT. Translated: CASSSLTSGSINTGELFF. The genes are TRBV6-5 and TRBJ2-2, with 12 nucleotides matching TRBD2. The CDR3 length is 18 residues. In germline, CDR1 is MNHEY, CDR2 SVGAGI. V lost 4 bases to trimming and J lost 2 bases; unmatched junction nucleotides: 8.

This clonotype has only a few counts. The chain joins TRBV6-1 to TRBJ2-1; the D gene is possibly TRBD1 (5 bases). This CDR3 is 13 amino acids long. Germline V CDR1 and CDR2: MNHNS, SASEGT. V dropped 0 bases and J dropped 9 bases, with 9 bases sitting between them. CDR3 sequence: CASSEAGPLEQFF. DNA of the CDR3: TGTGCCAGCAGTGAAGCGGGGCCTCTTGAGCAGTTCTTC.

This clonotype occurred a few times. This chain links TRBV28 with TRBJ2-5, with D possibly matching TRBD2 (6 bases). The J call is doubtful: the DNA matches TRBJ2-7 better. This CDR3 is built from 13 residues. Germline V CDR1 and CDR2: MDHEN, SYDVKM. The DNA of the CDR3 is TGTGCCAGCGGGCGCGGGACCCCATACGAGCAGTACTTC. Translating it yields CASGRGTPYEQYF.

The rearrangement joins TRBV7-6 to TRBJ2-1; no clear D gene. The CDR3 consists of 16 residues. The V gene lost 5 bases and the J gene lost 8 bases, with 22 bases spanning the gap. The germline V gene has CDR1 SGHVS and CDR2 FNYEAQ. The CDR3 protein is CASSTPIGVGFYEQFF. Written as DNA, the CDR3 is TGTGCCAGCAGCACCCCTATTGGGGTAGGGTTCTATGAGCAGTTCTTC.

Only a few counts were recorded for this clonotype. The chain recombines TRBV5-8 with TRBJ1-2; D possibly corresponds to TRBD1 (6 bases). The CDR3 is made up of 15 amino acids. CDR1 is SGHTS and CDR2 is YDEGEE in the germline V gene. V was shortened by 0 bases and J by 1 base, with 10 bases between the two germline ends. The CDR3 protein is CASSLVGGLNYGYTF. The CDR3 DNA reads TGTGCCAGCAGCTTGGTAGGGGGTCTTAACTATGGCTACACCTTC.

The CDR3 spells CASSGDQGKYEQFF. CDR3 sequence (DNA): TGTGCCAGCAGCGGGGATCAGGGGAAGTATGAGCAGTTCTTC. This chain links TRBV9 with TRBJ2-1; D is possibly TRBD1 (6 bases). Per germline, CDR1 SGDLS and CDR2 YYNGEE. The V end was cut by 3 bases, the J end by 8 bases, with 15 bases between. The CDR3 spans 14 residues.

The V call is TRBV19, the J call TRBJ1-3, with unresolved D. V shed 7 bases and J shed 8 bases, with 15 bases lying between them. This CDR3 spans 13 amino acids. Germline CDR1 reads LNHDA; CDR2 reads SQIVND (reference sequence). In DNA, the CDR3 is TGTGCCAGTACCAGCATTTCGGAACACACCATATATTTT. As protein: CASTSISEHTIYF.

J is TRBJ2-7 and V is TRBV12-3 or TRBV12-4; either TRBD1 or TRBD2 may supply D (5 bases each). V lost 3 bases, J lost 4 bases, and 13 bases lay in between. The CDR3 totals 14 residues. The CDR3 protein is CASSLGDVGYEQYF. CDR3 in DNA: TGTGCCAGCAGTTTGGGGGACGTAGGATACGAGCAGTACTTC.

This clonotype was observed a handful of times. V is TRBV11-1 and J is TRBJ2-6; D remains unclear. V was pared by 5 bases and J by 3 bases, with 11 bases between. From germline, CDR1 is SGHAT and CDR2 FQDESV (reference sequence). This CDR3 comprises 15 residues. The DNA for the CDR3 is TGTGCCAGCAGCCTTGGCAAATTTGGGGCCAACGTCCTGACTTTC. Residues: CASSLGKFGANVLTF.

This chain uses TRBV7-9 with TRBJ1-1, with TRBD1 identical over 11 bases. Trimming at V came to 6 bases and at J to 3 bases, leaving 15 bases not matched to a gene. The CDR3 extends over 18 amino acids. CDR1 and CDR2 from the germline V gene are SEHNR and FQNEAQ (reference sequence). The CDR3 DNA sequence: TGTGCCAGCAGAGGTGGCAGGACAGGGGGCGCTCGGGACACTGAAGCTTTCTTT. This gives the protein CASRGGRTGGARDTEAFF.

The table lists this clonotype with a few counts. The chain's CDR3 is CASSPRAGLEKLFF. CDR3 nucleotides: TGTGCCAGCAGCCCCCGGGCAGGGCTTGAAAAACTGTTTTTT. This sequence joins TRBV7-2 and TRBJ1-4; tentative D call: TRBD1 (5 bases). The V gene lost 5 bases and the J gene lost 7 bases, with 14 bases spanning the gap. The CDR3 sequence is 14 residues long. Germline V gene data show CDR1 as SGHTA and CDR2 as FQGNSA.

The chain is built from TRBV14 and TRBJ2-7, with D perhaps matching TRBD2 (6 bases). The V end was cut by 0 bases, the J end by 8 bases, with 14 bases between. Per the germline V gene, CDR1 is SGHDN and CDR2 is FVKESK. The CDR3 contains 14 residues. DNA for the CDR3: TGTGCCAGCAGCCAAGATGGCTGGCGGGGAAAGCAGTACTTC. Protein sequence: CASSQDGWRGKQYF.

The chain recombines TRBV6-5 with TRBJ2-3, with D possibly being TRBD1 (6 bases). The germline V gene encodes CDR1 MNHEY and CDR2 SVGAGI. V shed 7 bases and J shed 2 bases, with 7 bases lying between them. The CDR3 runs to 12 residues. The CDR3 bases are TGTGCCAGCACAGGGGCCACAGATACGCAGTATTTT. Its translation is CASTGATDTQYF.

The chain couples TRBV12-3 or TRBV12-4 to TRBJ2-3; TRBD2 matches at 10 bases. The CDR3 consists of 18 residues. The ends lost 5 bases at V and 7 bases at J; junction bases unmatched: 18. The CDR3 region is CASSGDLRGTSVRNTQYF. The CDR3 DNA reads as TGTGCCAGCAGTGGGGATTTACGAGGGACTAGCGTTAGGAATACGCAGTATTTT.

The rearrangement joins TRBV6-5 to TRBJ1-2; unclear D gene. Trimming left V 6 bases short and J 2 bases short, with 10 bases between. The CDR3 is made up of 13 amino acids. Germline V gene data show CDR1 as MNHEY and CDR2 as SVGAGI. The CDR3 protein is CASRPGINYGYTF. The CDR3 DNA follows: TGTGCCAGCAGACCGGGCATAAACTATGGCTACACCTTC.

A remark on this clonotype: One end of the junction does not line up with germline, which may come from a read error. The J gene is TRBJ2-2, the V gene TRBV7-9, with D possibly TRBD2 on 6 matching bases. The germline V gene encodes CDR1 SEHNR and CDR2 FQNEAQ (reference sequence). This CDR3 is built from 13 residues. CDR3 DNA: TGTGCCAGCAGCATTACAGGCACCGGGGGGCTGTTTTTT. The encoded protein is CASSITGTGGLFF.

J is TRBJ1-4 and V is TRBV11-2; 9 nucleotides agree with TRBD1. CDR3 length: 15 amino acids. The V gene's germline CDR1 is SGHAT and CDR2 FQNNGV. V gave up 3 bases and J gave up 8 bases; unmatched junction bases: 7. The CDR3 here is CASSFGRDRAEKLFF. CDR3 DNA: TGTGCCAGCAGCTTCGGTAGGGACAGGGCCGAAAAACTGTTTTTT.

Only a few counts were recorded for this clonotype. The genes are TRBV3-1 and TRBJ2-1; D gene unclear. Trimming left V 3 bases short and J 7 bases short, with 7 bases between. The CDR3 consists of 12 residues. CDR1 is LGHDT and CDR2 is YNNKEL in the germline V gene (reference sequence). CDR3 loop: CASSQAINEQFF. The CDR3 nucleotides read TGTGCCAGCAGCCAGGCAATAAATGAGCAGTTCTTC.

This clonotype was observed a handful of times. This chain uses TRBV4-1 with TRBJ2-2; D is unclear. The CDR3 has 13 amino acids. The V and J ends lost 0 bases and 6 bases respectively, with 5 bases between them. Looked up from germline, CDR1 is MGHRA and CDR2 is YSYEKL. In nucleotides, the CDR3 is TGCGCCAGCAGCCAAGATCTGGCCGGGGAGCTGTTTTTT. It yields the protein CASSQDLAGELFF.

This clonotype was picked up a small number of times. The CDR3 sequence is CASSPQERDSLGAKNIQYF. DNA for the CDR3: TGTGCCAGCAGCCCTCAGGAGCGGGACTCCCTTGGGGCCAAAAACATTCAGTACTTC. The V call is TRBV13, the J call TRBJ2-4; 7 bases agree with TRBD2. Germline V CDR1 and CDR2: PRHDT, FYEKMQ (reference sequence). The CDR3 runs 19 residues. Trimming cost V 5 bases and J 1 base; bases outside gene matches: 17.

V usage is TRBV4-3 and J usage is TRBJ1-2; D unresolved. The CDR3 sequence is 17 residues long. The germline CDR1 and CDR2 sequences are LGHNA and YSLEER. With 5 bases removed from V and 2 bases from J, the gap between germline ends came to 21 bases. The CDR3 spells CASSEPSDGNSNYGYTF. The CDR3 bases are TGCGCCAGCAGCGAACCCTCCGACGGAAATTCCAACTATGGCTACACCTTC.

This rearrangement joins TRBV6-5 to TRBJ2-2; D possibly matches TRBD1 or TRBD2 (5 bases each). Germline values: CDR1 MNHEY, CDR2 SVGAGI. CDR3 length: 18 amino acids. V lost 3 bases, J lost 0 bases, and 17 bases lay in between. CDR3 nucleotides: TGTGCCAGCAGTTATAGACGACCCGGGACGGCGAACACCGGGGAGCTGTTTTTT. It encodes CASSYRRPGTANTGELFF.

For this clonotype: It is likely a read error, because the conserved phenylalanine at the end of the CDR3 is missing. The V call is TRBV6-5, the J call TRBJ2-1; 12 bases fit TRBD2. The CDR3 is 16 residues long. Trimming took 4 bases from V and 6 from J; bases not matched to a gene: 7. Germline V lookup: CDR1 MNHEY, CDR2 SVGAGI. CDR3 sequence: CASSLFLAGGSNEQFL. The CDR3 DNA reads TGTGCCAGCAGTTTGTTCCTAGCGGGAGGGTCCAATGAGCAGTTCCTC.

This chain joins TRBV7-2 and TRBJ2-7; 12 bases align to TRBD2. V lost 1 base to trimming and J lost 3 bases; unmatched junction nucleotides: 7. Per the germline V gene, CDR1 is SGHTA and CDR2 is FQGNSA. CDR3 size: 17 residues. This CDR3 reads CASSLDLAGGNFYEQYF. CDR3 DNA: TGTGCCAGCAGCTTAGATCTAGCGGGGGGGAACTTCTACGAGCAGTACTTC.

The genes are TRBV12-3 or TRBV12-4 and TRBJ2-5; 13 nucleotides agree with TRBD2. Germline trimming cut 5 bases from V and 0 bases from J; bases unmatched to any gene: 6. This CDR3 contains 17 residues. CDR3 residues: CASSRTSGSRYQETQYF. CDR3 coding DNA: TGTGCCAGCAGTCGGACTAGCGGGAGCCGGTACCAAGAGACCCAGTACTTC.

Only a few counts were recorded for this clonotype. The chain uses TRBV12-5 and TRBJ2-5; the match to TRBD2 covers 10 bases. CDR3 length: 16 amino acids. The junction had 8 bases not matched to a gene; V was cut back by 5 bases and J by 2 bases. Germline CDR1 reads LGHNT; CDR2 reads FRNRAP. The CDR3 region is CASGRSGTSEQETQYF. Here the CDR3 DNA reads TGTGCTAGTGGTCGATCCGGGACTAGCGAGCAAGAGACCCAGTACTTC.